The sequence of this T cell receptor (beta chain) was determined in a study of shared clonotypes between healthy human individuals. The CDR3 sequence is 11 residues long. V lost 8 bases to trimming and J lost 8 bases, with 9 bases between them. CDR1 and CDR2 from the germline V gene are LNHDA and SQIVND (reference sequence). The table came from immunoSEQ multiplex PCR; TCRdb's copy has only in-frame clones and leaves some out. The table has 2 million to 2.5 million clones, roughly 93% seen once. The chain carries TRBV19 and TRBJ2-2; D gene ambiguous. This TCR was sampled from a man aged 18-30 years in good health. Some clones in this sample may be carry-over from other donors' samples. Sequencing was done on a sample of naive CD4+ T cells from PBMCs. Documented subset: CD45RA+ positively selected. CDR3 region: CASQMEGELFF. CDR3 coding DNA: TGTGCCAGTCAAATGGAAGGGGAGCTGTTTTTT.